The 6 T cell receptor beta chains in this list originate from one sample, sequenced in a study of shared T cell receptors in the human thymus. This table comes from immunoSEQ multiplex PCR, and its TCRdb copy is limited to in-frame clones, with some not included. The sample lists about 380,000 clones, 85% to 95% occurring once. The sequencing sample was made of thymocytes. Receptor source: a human donor.

The rearrangement joins TRBV2 to TRBJ2-3; 7 bases line up with TRBD2. V gave up 6 bases and J gave up 3 bases; unmatched junction bases: 6. Per the germline V gene, CDR1 is SNHLY and CDR2 is FYNNEI. This CDR3 region has 14 residues. The CDR3 DNA reads as TGTGCCAGCAGGGGGGGGGTCGAGACAGATACGCAGTATTTT. This sequence encodes CASRGGVETDTQYF. Using reference TRBV2 and TRBJ2-3 for the parts outside the CDR3, the full variable domain is EPEVTQTPSHQVTQMGQEVILRCVPISNHLYFYWYRQILGQKVEFLVSFYNNEISEKSEIFDDQFSVERPDGSNFTLKIRSTKLEDSAMYFCASRGGVETDTQYFGPGTRLTVL.

This CDR3 reads CAWSVRRLNTEAFF. DNA for the CDR3: TGTGCCTGGAGTGTGAGAAGGTTGAACACTGAAGCTTTCTTT. V is TRBV30 and J is TRBJ1-1; D is undetermined. CDR3 length: 14 residues. Germline V lookup: CDR1 GTSNPN, CDR2 SVGIG (reference sequence). V lost 0 bases, J lost 0 bases, and 8 bases lay in between.

This sequence joins TRBV5-4 and TRBJ2-7; 8 nucleotides agree with TRBD1. Germline CDR1 reads SGHNT; CDR2 reads YYREEE (reference sequence). J gave up 1 base and V 7 bases, and 7 bases lay outside the gene matches. There are 14 residues in the CDR3. The CDR3 sequence: CASGGQDGSYEQYF. CDR3 sequence (DNA): TGTGCCAGCGGGGGACAGGATGGTTCCTACGAGCAGTACTTC.

V is TRBV7-8 and J is TRBJ2-2, with 8 bases identical to TRBD2. V lost 2 bases, J lost 5 bases, and 1 base stayed unmatched. CDR3 length equals 14 residues. Germline V lookup: CDR1 SGHVS, CDR2 FQNEAQ. As DNA, the CDR3 is TGTGCCAGCAGCTTACGGGGGGGAACCGGGGAGCTGTTTTTT. Amino acid sequence: CASSLRGGTGELFF.

The gene calls are TRBV5-1 and TRBJ1-4; tentatively, D is TRBD1 (5 bases). The length of the CDR3 is 12 residues. V lost 7 bases, J lost 8 bases, and 12 bases lay in between. Germline V gives CDR1 SGHRS, CDR2 YFSETQ. The CDR3 DNA reads TGCGCCAGCCGACAGTTTGGGGAAAAACTGTTTTTT. Translating it yields CASRQFGEKLFF.

The rearrangement links TRBV4-3 to TRBJ1-5, with D hard to call. In germline, CDR1 is LGHNA, CDR2 YSLEER. The CDR3 covers 16 residues. Between the trimmed V and J ends, which lost 0 bases and 1 base, there was a span of 10 bases. CDR3 amino acids: CASSQDLSRSNQPQHF. The CDR3 coding sequence is TGCGCCAGCAGCCAAGATTTGAGCAGGAGCAATCAGCCCCAGCATTTT.